Following are 17 T cell receptor beta chains from one sample sequenced in a study of blood T cell repertoires in COVID-19. Method: immunoSEQ multiplex PCR; TCRdb's copy keeps in-frame clones and lacks some. The sample lists 190,000 or so clones; around 89% were seen once. Sequenced material: PBMCs or T cells enriched from blood (not recorded which). Receptor source: a woman under 30 who had recovered from COVID-19.

This clone came up a few times. The chain joins TRBV6-1 to TRBJ2-1, with TRBD2 identical over 8 bases. The CDR3 has 15 residues. Trimming cost V 3 bases and J 7 bases; bases outside gene matches: 8. Germline lookup yields CDR1 MNHNS and CDR2 SASEGT. The CDR3 reads CASSDPGGSRNEQFF. The CDR3 DNA reads TGTGCCAGCAGTGATCCGGGGGGGTCCCGAAATGAGCAGTTCTTC.

This chain links TRBV13 with TRBJ1-1; D might be TRBD1 (6 bases). This CDR3 spans 12 amino acids. Between the trimmed V and J ends, which lost 4 bases and 8 bases, there was a span of 11 bases. Germline V gives CDR1 PRHDT, CDR2 FYEKMQ (reference sequence). The CDR3 loop reads CASSYVDREAFF. CDR3 nucleotide sequence: TGTGCCAGCAGCTACGTTGACAGGGAAGCTTTCTTT. Complete variable domain (other parts from reference TRBV13 and TRBJ1-1): AAGVIQSPRHLIKEKRETATLKCYPIPRHDTVYWYQQGPGQDPQFLISFYEKMQSDKGSIPDRFSAQQFSDYHSELNMSSLELGDSALYFCASSYVDREAFFGQGTRLTVV.

This chain joins TRBV6-2 or TRBV6-3 and TRBJ1-6; D not certain. V lost 2 bases, J lost 15 bases, and 14 bases lay in between. The CDR3 has 13 amino acids. Germline assignment: CDR1 MNHEY and CDR2 SVGEGT. The CDR3 is CASSYPTLVGLHF. As DNA, the CDR3 is TGTGCCAGCAGTTACCCGACTCTAGTGGGCCTCCACTTT.

The V and J genes are TRBV11-2 and TRBJ1-6; D unresolved. Trimming stripped 1 base from V and 7 bases from J, with 11 bases between. Germline CDR1 reads SGHAT; CDR2 reads FQNNGV. This CDR3 is built from 15 residues. CDR3 sequence reads: CASSLVPQTNSPLHF. In DNA, the CDR3 is TGTGCCAGCAGCTTAGTCCCACAGACGAATTCACCCCTCCACTTT.

The J gene is TRBJ2-6, the V gene TRBV2; D is ambiguous. V was trimmed by 7 bases and J by 0 bases, leaving 7 bases between them. The CDR3 consists of 14 residues. Germline CDR1 is SNHLY and CDR2 is FYNNEI. The CDR3 spells CASTGFSGANVLTF. The DNA for the CDR3 is TGTGCCAGCACAGGTTTCTCTGGGGCCAACGTCCTGACTTTC.

The gene calls are TRBV19 and TRBJ1-6; the match to TRBD1 covers 7 bases. The germline V gene encodes CDR1 LNHDA and CDR2 SQIVND (reference sequence). The length of the CDR3 is 15 residues. Trimming removed 4 bases from V and 8 bases from J; junction bases left unmatched: 8. CDR3 in amino acids: CASSTQGPPDSPLHF. DNA of the CDR3: TGTGCCAGTAGTACACAGGGGCCTCCAGATTCACCCCTCCACTTT.

The rearrangement links TRBV4-1 to TRBJ2-1; 11 bases fit TRBD2. The CDR3 consists of 15 residues. Germline loops: CDR1 MGHRA, CDR2 YSYEKL. V dropped 5 bases and J dropped 4; count of bases not matched to a gene: 4. CDR3 loop: CASSRTSGLYNEQFF. The DNA for the CDR3 is TGCGCCAGCAGCAGGACTAGCGGGCTTTACAATGAGCAGTTCTTC.

This chain joins TRBV10-2 and TRBJ2-3, with 7 bases lining up with TRBD2. V gave up 2 bases and J gave up 0 bases; unmatched junction bases: 5. CDR1 is WSHSY, CDR2 SAAADI, per germline. The CDR3 covers 16 residues. The CDR3 is CASSELRGTSTDTQYF. CDR3 DNA sequence: TGCGCCAGCAGTGAGCTGCGGGGGACTAGCACAGATACGCAGTATTTT.

This chain links TRBV9 with TRBJ1-6, with TRBD1 matching 8 bases. In germline, CDR1 is SGDLS, CDR2 YYNGEE. V lost 5 bases to trimming and J lost 5 bases; unmatched junction nucleotides: 3. This CDR3 contains 14 residues. CDR3 protein: CASRRGQDNSPLHF. As DNA, the CDR3 is TGTGCCAGCAGGAGGGGACAGGATAATTCACCCCTCCACTTT. Based on the CDR3 plus reference TRBV9 and TRBJ1-6, the full variable domain is DSGVTQTPKHLITATGQRVTLRCSPRSGDLSVYWYQQSLDQGLQFLIQYYNGEERAKGNILERFSAQQFPDLHSELNLSSLELGDSALYFCASRRGQDNSPLHFGNGTRLTVT.

The V gene is TRBV6-1, the J gene TRBJ2-7, with TRBD1 matching 7 bases. The CDR3 has 15 amino acids. Unmatched junction bases numbered 5, after V lost 2 bases and J lost 1 base. Germline values: CDR1 MNHNS, CDR2 SASEGT. CDR3 bases: TGTGCCAGCAGTGAAATGGGACAGCCTTCCTACGAGCAGTACTTC. It encodes CASSEMGQPSYEQYF.

The chain joins TRBV28 to TRBJ1-3; D gene unclear. Trimming stripped 6 bases from V and 4 bases from J, with 22 bases between. The CDR3 has 17 amino acids. CDR1 MDHEN and CDR2 SYDVKM come from the germline V gene. The CDR3 DNA reads as TGTGCCAGCAGCAATTTCAGGCCGGGGATTCCCGGAAACACCATATATTTT. Amino acid sequence: CASSNFRPGIPGNTIYF.

The chain employs TRBV28 and TRBJ2-3; D gene unclear. The germline gives CDR1 MDHEN, CDR2 SYDVKM. This CDR3 is built from 14 residues. The V and J ends lost 2 bases and 2 bases respectively, with 8 bases between them. Here the CDR3 DNA reads TGTGCCAGCAGTTTAGGAGCGAACACAGATACGCAGTATTTT. It yields the protein CASSLGANTDTQYF.

This clone was counted between two and nine times. The chain links TRBV12-3 or TRBV12-4 to TRBJ1-6; the D is unclear. This CDR3 contains 13 residues. V dropped 7 bases and J dropped 7 bases, with 11 bases sitting between them. In DNA, the CDR3 is TGTGCCAGCACCCCAACTAGGAATTCACCCCTCCACTTT. It is translated as CASTPTRNSPLHF.

The CDR3 DNA sequence: TGTGCCAGCAGCTTTATGGGGCATAACTATGGCTACACCTTC. Translating gives CASSFMGHNYGYTF. The chain carries TRBV11-3 and TRBJ1-2; tentative D call: TRBD1 (5 bases). The CDR3 contains 14 residues. Trimming stripped 3 bases from V and 1 base from J, with 9 bases between. The germline CDR1 and CDR2 sequences are SGHNT and YENEEA.

This clone was counted once. The chain uses TRBV27 and TRBJ1-1; TRBD1 matches 11 bases. Germline lookup yields CDR1 MNHEY and CDR2 SMNVEV (reference sequence). This CDR3 is 14 amino acids long. Unmatched junction bases numbered 4, after V lost 6 bases and J lost 4 bases. CDR3 in amino acids: CASRPGTGGTEAFF. The DNA for the CDR3 is TGTGCCAGCAGGCCGGGGACAGGGGGCACTGAAGCTTTCTTT.

The chain is built from TRBV6-1 and TRBJ2-7; tentative D call: TRBD1 (6 bases). V dropped 3 bases and J dropped 2 bases, with 17 bases sitting between them. Germline CDR1 and CDR2: MNHNS and SASEGT. This CDR3 contains 16 residues. The CDR3 coding sequence is TGTGCCAGCAGTGATCGAGGACAGCCTTCTCCCTACGAGCAGTACTTC. Its translation is CASSDRGQPSPYEQYF.

The chain links TRBV27 to TRBJ2-7, with 8 positions matching TRBD2. V lost 0 bases, J lost 0 bases, and 7 bases stayed unmatched. The CDR3 length is 17 residues. CDR1 is MNHEY and CDR2 is SMNVEV in the germline V gene (reference sequence). The CDR3 bases are TGTGCCAGCAGTTTATCGATGAGCGGGGGATACTCCTACGAGCAGTACTTC. Translation gives CASSLSMSGGYSYEQYF.